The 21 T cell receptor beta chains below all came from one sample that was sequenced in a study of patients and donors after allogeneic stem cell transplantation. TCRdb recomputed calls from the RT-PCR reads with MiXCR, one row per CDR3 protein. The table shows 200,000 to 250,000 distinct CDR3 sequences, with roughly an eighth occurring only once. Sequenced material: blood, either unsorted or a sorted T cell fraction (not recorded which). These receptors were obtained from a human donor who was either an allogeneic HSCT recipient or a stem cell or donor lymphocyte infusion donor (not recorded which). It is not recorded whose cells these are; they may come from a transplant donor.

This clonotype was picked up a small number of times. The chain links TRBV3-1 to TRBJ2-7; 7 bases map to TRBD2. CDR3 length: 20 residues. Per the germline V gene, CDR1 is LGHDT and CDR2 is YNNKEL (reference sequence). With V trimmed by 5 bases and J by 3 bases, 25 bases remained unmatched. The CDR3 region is CASSSRHGVAGEGRDYEQYF. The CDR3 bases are TGTGCCAGCAGCTCTCGCCATGGAGTGGCGGGAGAGGGACGGGACTACGAGCAGTACTTC.

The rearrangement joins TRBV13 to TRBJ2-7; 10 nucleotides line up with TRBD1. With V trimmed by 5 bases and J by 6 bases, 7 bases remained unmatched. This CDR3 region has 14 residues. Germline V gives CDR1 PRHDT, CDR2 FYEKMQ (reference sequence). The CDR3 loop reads CASSLGQGLSEQYF. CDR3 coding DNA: TGTGCCAGCAGCCTGGGACAGGGGCTCAGCGAGCAGTACTTC. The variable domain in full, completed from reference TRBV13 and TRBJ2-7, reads AAGVIQSPRHLIKEKRETATLKCYPIPRHDTVYWYQQGPGQDPQFLISFYEKMQSDKGSIPDRFSAQQFSDYHSELNMSSLELGDSALYFCASSLGQGLSEQYFGPGTRLTVT.

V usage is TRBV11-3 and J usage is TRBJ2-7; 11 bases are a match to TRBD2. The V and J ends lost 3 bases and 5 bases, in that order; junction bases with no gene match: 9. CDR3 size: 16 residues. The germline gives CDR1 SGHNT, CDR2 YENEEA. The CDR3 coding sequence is TGTGCCAGCAGCTTCATTAGCGGGAGGGCCGCGAACGAGCAGTACTTC. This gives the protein CASSFISGRAANEQYF. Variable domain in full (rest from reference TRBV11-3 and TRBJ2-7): EAGVVQSPRYKIIEKKQPVAFWCNPISGHNTLYWYLQNLGQGPELLIRYENEEAVDDSQLPKDRFSAERLKGVDSTLKIQPAELGDSAVYLCASSFISGRAANEQYFGPGTRLTVT.

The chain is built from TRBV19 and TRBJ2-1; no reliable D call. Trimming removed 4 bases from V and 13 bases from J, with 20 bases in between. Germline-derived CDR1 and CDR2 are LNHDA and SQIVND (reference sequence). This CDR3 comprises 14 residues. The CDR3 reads CASSTSTDRLGQFF. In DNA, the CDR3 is TGTGCCAGTAGTACATCCACGGACCGTCTCGGCCAGTTCTTC.

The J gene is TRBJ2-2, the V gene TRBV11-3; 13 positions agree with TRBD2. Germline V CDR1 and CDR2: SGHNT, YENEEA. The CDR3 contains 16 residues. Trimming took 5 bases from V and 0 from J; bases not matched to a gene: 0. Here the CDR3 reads CASSGTSGANTGELFF. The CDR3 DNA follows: TGTGCCAGCAGCGGGACTAGCGGGGCGAACACCGGGGAGCTGTTTTTT.

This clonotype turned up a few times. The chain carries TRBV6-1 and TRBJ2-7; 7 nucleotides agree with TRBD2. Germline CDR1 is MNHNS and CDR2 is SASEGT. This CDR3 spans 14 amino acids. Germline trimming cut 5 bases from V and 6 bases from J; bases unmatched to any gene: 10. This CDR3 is CASSNRAGSREQYF. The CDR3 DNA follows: TGTGCCAGCAGTAACAGAGCGGGGTCCCGCGAGCAGTACTTC.

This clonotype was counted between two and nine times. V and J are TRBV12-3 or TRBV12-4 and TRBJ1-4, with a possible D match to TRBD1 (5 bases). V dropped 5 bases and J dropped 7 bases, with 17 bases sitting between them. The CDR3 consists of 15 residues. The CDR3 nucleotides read TGTGCCAGCAGTACCCCGACGGGGCTGGGTGAAAAACTGTTTTTT. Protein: CASSTPTGLGEKLFF.

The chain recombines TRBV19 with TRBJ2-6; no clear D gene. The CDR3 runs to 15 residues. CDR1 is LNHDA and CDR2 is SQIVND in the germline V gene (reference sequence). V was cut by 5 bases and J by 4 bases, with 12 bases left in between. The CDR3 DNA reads TGTGCCAGTAGTCCTGAGGTGGCCGGGGCCAACGTCCTGACTTTC. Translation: CASSPEVAGANVLTF.

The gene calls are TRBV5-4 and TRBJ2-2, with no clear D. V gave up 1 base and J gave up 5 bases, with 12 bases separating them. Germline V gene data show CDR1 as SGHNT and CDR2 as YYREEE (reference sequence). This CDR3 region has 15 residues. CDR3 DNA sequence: TGTGCCAGCAGCTTGCCCAGTTTTGGAACCGGGGAGCTGTTTTTT. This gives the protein CASSLPSFGTGELFF.

The CDR3 spells CSARGFEGWGNQPQHF. CDR3 nucleotide sequence: TGCAGTGCTAGAGGCTTCGAGGGTTGGGGCAATCAGCCCCAGCATTTT. The chain carries TRBV20-1 and TRBJ1-5; D is uncertain. Trimming took off 1 base at V and 2 bases at J, with 15 bases between the two ends. The CDR3 contains 16 residues. Germline loops: CDR1 DFQATT, CDR2 SNEGSKA (reference sequence).

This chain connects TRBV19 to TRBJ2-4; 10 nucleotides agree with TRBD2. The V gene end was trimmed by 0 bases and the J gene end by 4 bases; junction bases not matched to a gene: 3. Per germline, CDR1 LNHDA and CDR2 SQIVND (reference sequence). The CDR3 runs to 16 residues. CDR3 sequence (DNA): TGTGCCAGTAGTATAGAGTTACTAGCGGGGAAAAACATTCAGTACTTC. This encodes CASSIELLAGKNIQYF.

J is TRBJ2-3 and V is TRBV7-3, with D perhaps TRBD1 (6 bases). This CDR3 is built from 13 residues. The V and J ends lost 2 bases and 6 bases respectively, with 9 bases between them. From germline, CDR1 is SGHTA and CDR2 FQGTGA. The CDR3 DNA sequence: TGTGCCAGCAGCTTACAGGGGTTTGATACGCAGTATTTT. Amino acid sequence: CASSLQGFDTQYF.

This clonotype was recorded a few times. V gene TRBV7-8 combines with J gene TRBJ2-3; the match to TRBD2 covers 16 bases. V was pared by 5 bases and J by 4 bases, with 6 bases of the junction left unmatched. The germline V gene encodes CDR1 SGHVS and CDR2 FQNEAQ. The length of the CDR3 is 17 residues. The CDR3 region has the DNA TGTGCCAGCAGCGGGGGGACTAGCGGGAGGGGGGCAGATACGCAGTATTTT. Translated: CASSGGTSGRGADTQYF. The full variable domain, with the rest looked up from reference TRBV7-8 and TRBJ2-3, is GAGVSQSPRYKVAKRGQDVALRCDPISGHVSLFWYQQALGQGPEFLTYFQNEAQLDKSGLPSDRFFAERPEGSVSTLKIQRTQQEDSAVYLCASSGGTSGRGADTQYFGPGTRLTVL.

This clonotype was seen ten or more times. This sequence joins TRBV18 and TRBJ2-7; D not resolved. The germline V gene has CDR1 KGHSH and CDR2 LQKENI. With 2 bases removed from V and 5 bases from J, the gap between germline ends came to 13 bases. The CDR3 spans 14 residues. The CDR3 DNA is TGTGCCAGCTCACCAGCAGGTCCAACAAACGAGCAGTACTTC. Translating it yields CASSPAGPTNEQYF.

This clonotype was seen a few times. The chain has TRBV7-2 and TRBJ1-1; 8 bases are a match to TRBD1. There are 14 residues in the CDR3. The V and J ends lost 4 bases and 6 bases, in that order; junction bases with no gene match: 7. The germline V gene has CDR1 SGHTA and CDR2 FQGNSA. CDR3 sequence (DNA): TGTGCCAGCAGCTCCGACAGGGGTCGGGCTGAAGCTTTCTTT. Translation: CASSSDRGRAEAFF.

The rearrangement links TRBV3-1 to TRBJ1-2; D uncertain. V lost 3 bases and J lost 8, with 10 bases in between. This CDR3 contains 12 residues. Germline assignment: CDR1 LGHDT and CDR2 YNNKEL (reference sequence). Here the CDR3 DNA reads TGTGCCAGCAGCCAGACGGAGCGCGGCTACACCTTC. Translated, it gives CASSQTERGYTF.

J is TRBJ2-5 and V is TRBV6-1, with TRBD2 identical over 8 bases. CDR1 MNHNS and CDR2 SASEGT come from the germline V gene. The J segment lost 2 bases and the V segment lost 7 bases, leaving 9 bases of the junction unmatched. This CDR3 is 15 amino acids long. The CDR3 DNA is TGTGCCAGCAACTCCCTGGGGACTAGTCAAGAGACCCAGTACTTC. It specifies CASNSLGTSQETQYF.

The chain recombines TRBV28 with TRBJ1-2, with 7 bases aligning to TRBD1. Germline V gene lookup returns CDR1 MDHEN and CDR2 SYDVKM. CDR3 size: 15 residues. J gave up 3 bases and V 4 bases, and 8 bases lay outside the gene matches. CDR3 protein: CASSSPGGIDYGYTF. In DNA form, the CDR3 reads TGTGCCAGCAGTTCCCCAGGGGGTATTGACTATGGCTACACCTTC.

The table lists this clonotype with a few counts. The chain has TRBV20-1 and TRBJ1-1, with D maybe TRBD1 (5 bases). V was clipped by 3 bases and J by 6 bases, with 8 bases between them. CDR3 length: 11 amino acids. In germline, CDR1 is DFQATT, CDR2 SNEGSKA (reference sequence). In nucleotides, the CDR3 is TGCAGTGCTAGGAGGGGCCCTGAAGCTTTCTTT. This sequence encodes CSARRGPEAFF.

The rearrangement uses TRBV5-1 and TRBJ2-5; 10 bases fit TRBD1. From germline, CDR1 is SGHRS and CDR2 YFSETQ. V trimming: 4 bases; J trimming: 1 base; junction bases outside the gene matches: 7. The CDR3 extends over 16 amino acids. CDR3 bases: TGCGCCAGCAGCCCCACCGGACAGGGGGTCCAAGAGACCCAGTACTTC. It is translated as CASSPTGQGVQETQYF. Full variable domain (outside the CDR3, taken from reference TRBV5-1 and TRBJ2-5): KAGVTQTPRYLIKTRGQQVTLSCSPISGHRSVSWYQQTPGQGLQFLFEYFSETQRNKGNFPGRFSGRQFSNSRSEMNVSTLELGDSALYLCASSPTGQGVQETQYFGPGTRLLVL.

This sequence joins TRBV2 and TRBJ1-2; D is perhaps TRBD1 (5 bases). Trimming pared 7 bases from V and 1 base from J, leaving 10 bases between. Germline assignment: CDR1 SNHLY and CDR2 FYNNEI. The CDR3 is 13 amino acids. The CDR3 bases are TGTGCCAGCACTGGGGCAGATAACTATGGCTACACCTTC. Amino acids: CASTGADNYGYTF.